One and the same sample provided the 2 T cell receptor beta chains below, sequenced in a study of blood T cell repertoires in COVID-19. The data were produced by immunoSEQ multiplex PCR, yet TCRdb's version contains in-frame clones alone and is incomplete. This table holds 88,000 or so clones, around 80% found once. Sequenced material: peripheral blood. These receptor sequences come from a man older than 75 with acute or convalescent COVID-19.

The V gene is TRBV7-9, the J gene TRBJ1-1; no clear D gene. This CDR3 has 13 amino acids. CDR1 and CDR2 (germline): SEHNR, FQNEAQ (reference sequence). With 1 base removed from V and 4 bases from J, the gap between germline ends came to 7 bases. CDR3 nucleotide sequence: TGTGCCAGCAGCTTAGAGAGTCTCACTGAAGCTTTCTTT. Its translation: CASSLESLTEAFF.

This chain joins TRBV9 and TRBJ1-5, with TRBD1 matching over 7 bases. This CDR3 has 15 amino acids. The V segment lost 3 bases and the J segment 2 bases; nucleotides outside the gene matches: 5. Germline V gene sequence: CDR1 SGDLS, CDR2 YYNGEE. In DNA, the CDR3 is TGTGCCAGCAGCGAAGGGGGCGCGGGCAATCAGCCCCAGCATTTT. This gives the protein CASSEGGAGNQPQHF.